This TCR beta chain derives from a study of T cell changes during pregnancy in multiple sclerosis. CDR1 is LGHNT, CDR2 FRNRAP, per germline. The CDR3 runs to 14 residues. Repertoires were generated with immunoSEQ multiplex PCR, while TCRdb's copy carries only in-frame clones and drops some. Of approximately 49,000 clones detected, 88% appear once; the ten largest clones hold 0.95% to 1.5%. The clonotype was recovered from a female donor with multiple sclerosis, enrolled in a pregnancy study. V gene TRBV12-5 combines with J gene TRBJ2-5; 9 positions agree with TRBD2. The material sequenced was CD4+ T cells from peripheral blood mononuclear cells, taken in the second trimester of pregnancy. CDR3 in amino acids: CASSGGSYQETQYF. In DNA, the CDR3 is TGTGCCTCGAGCGGGGGGTCGTACCAAGAGACCCAGTACTTC.